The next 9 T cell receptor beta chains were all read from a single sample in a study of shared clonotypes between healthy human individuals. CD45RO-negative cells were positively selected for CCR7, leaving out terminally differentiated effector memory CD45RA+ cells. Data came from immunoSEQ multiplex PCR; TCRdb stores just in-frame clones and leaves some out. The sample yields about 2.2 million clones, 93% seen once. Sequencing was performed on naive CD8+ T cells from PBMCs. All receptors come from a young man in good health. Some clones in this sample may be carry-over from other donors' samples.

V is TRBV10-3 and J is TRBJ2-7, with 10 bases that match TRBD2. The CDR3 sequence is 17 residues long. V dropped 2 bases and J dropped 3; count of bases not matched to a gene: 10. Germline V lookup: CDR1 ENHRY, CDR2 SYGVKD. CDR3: CAISELNRLAGLYEQYF. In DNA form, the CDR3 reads TGTGCCATCAGTGAGCTTAACCGACTAGCGGGTCTCTACGAGCAGTACTTC.

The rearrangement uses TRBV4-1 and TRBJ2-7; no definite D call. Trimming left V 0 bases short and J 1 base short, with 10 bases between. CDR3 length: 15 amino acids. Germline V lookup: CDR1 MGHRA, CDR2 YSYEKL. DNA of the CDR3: TGCGCCAGCAGCCAAGATACCGGTGTTTCCTACGAGCAGTACTTC. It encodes CASSQDTGVSYEQYF.

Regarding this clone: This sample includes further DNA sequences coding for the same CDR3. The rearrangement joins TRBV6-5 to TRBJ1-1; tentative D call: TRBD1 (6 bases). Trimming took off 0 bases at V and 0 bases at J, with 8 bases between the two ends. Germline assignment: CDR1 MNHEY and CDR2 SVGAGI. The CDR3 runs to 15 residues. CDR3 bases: TGTGCCAGCAGTTACTCGAGGACAGTGAACACTGAAGCTTTCTTT. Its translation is CASSYSRTVNTEAFF.

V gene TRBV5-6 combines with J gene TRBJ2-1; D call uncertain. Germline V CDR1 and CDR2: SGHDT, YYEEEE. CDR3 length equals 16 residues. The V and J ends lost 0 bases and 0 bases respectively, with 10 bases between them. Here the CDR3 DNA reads TGTGCCAGCAGCTTGGGAGGCGCCAGCTCCTACAATGAGCAGTTCTTC. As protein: CASSLGGASSYNEQFF.

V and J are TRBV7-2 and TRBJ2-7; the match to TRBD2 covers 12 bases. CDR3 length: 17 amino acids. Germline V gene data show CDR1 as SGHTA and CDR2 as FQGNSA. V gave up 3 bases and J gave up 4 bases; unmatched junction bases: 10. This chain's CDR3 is CASSLTVLAGGLYEQYF. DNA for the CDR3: TGTGCCAGCAGCTTGACGGTACTAGCGGGAGGTCTGTACGAGCAGTACTTC.

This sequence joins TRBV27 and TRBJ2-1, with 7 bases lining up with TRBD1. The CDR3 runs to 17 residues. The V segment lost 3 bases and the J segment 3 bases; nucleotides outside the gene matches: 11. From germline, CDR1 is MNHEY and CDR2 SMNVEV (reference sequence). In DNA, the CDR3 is TGTGCCAGCAGTTTCCACGGGGACAGCAATGTCTACAATGAGCAGTTCTTC. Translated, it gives CASSFHGDSNVYNEQFF.

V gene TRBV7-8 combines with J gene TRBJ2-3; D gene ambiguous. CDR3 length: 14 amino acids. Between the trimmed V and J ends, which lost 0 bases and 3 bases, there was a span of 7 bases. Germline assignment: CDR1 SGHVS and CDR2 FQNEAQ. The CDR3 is CASSLAGRTDTQYF. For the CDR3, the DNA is TGTGCCAGCAGCTTAGCGGGTCGGACAGATACGCAGTATTTT.

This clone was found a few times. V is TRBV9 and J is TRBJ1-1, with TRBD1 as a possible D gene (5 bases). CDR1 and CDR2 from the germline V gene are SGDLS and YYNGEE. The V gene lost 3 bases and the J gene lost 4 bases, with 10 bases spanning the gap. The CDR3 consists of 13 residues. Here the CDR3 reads CASSGREGTEAFF. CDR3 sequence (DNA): TGTGCCAGCAGCGGCAGGGAGGGCACTGAAGCTTTCTTT.

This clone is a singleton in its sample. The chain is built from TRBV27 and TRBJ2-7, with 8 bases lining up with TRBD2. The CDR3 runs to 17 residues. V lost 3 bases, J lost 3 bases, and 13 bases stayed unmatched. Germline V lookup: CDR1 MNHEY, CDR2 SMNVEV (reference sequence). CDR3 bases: TGTGCCAGCAGTTTTTCCTATGGGGAGCGGGAGAACTACGAGCAGTACTTC. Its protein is CASSFSYGERENYEQYF.